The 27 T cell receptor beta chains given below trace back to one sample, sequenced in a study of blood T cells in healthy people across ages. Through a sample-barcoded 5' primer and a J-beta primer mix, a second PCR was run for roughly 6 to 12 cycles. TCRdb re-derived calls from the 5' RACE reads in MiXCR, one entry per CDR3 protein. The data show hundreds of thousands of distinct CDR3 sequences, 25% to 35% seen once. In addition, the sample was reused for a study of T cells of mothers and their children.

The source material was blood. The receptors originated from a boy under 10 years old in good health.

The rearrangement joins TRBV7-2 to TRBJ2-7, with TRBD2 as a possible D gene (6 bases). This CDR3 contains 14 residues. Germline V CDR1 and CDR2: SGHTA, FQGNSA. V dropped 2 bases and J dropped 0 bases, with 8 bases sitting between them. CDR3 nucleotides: TGTGCCAGCAGCTTACGGGACTTCTCCTACGAGCAGTACTTC. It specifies CASSLRDFSYEQYF.

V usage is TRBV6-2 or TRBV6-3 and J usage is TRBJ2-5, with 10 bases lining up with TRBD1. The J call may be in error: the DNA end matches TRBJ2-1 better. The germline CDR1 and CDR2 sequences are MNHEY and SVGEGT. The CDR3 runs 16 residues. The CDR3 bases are TGTGCCAGCAGCCTTAACCGGGACAGGGGTTCCAATGAGCAGTTCTTC. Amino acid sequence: CASSLNRDRGSNEQFF.

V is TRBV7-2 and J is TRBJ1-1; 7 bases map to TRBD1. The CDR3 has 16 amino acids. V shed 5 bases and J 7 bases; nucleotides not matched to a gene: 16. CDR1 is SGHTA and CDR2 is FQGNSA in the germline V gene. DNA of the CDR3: TGTGCCAGCAGCCCAGACAGGGCAAGTGGATATTTTGAAGCTTTCTTT. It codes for CASSPDRASGYFEAFF.

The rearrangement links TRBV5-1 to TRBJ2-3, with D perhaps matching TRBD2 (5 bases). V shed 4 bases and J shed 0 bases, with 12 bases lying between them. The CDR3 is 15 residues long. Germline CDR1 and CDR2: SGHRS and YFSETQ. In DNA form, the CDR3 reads TGCGCCAGCAGCCCCGGAAGGGAGAGCACAGATACGCAGTATTTT. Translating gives CASSPGRESTDTQYF.

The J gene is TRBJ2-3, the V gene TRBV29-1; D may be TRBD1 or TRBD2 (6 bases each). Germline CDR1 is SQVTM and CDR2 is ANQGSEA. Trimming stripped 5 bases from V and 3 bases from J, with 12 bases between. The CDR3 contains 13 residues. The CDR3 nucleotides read TGCAGCGTTAGAGGGGGGAGTACAGATACGCAGTATTTT. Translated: CSVRGGSTDTQYF.

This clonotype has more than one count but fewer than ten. CDR3 nucleotides: TGTGCCAGCAGGGCGACTAGCGGGAGGGCCTACGAGCAGTACTTC. Translated, it gives CASRATSGRAYEQYF. The J gene is TRBJ2-7, the V gene TRBV2; 14 nucleotides agree with TRBD2. The CDR3 covers 15 residues. CDR1 is SNHLY, CDR2 FYNNEI, per germline. V shed 6 bases, J shed 2 bases, and the junction held 3 bases outside the gene matches.

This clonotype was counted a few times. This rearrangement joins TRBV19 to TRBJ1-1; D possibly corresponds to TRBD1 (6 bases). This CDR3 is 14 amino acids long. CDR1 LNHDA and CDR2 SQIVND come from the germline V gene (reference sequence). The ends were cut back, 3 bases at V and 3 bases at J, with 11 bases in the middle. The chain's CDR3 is CASSMGTSHTEAFF. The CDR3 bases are TGTGCCAGTAGTATGGGGACATCTCACACTGAAGCTTTCTTT.

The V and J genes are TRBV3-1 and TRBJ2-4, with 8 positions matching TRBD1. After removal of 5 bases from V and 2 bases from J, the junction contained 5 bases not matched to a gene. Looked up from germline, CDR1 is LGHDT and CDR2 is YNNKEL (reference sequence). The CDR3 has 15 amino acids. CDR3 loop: CASSLRTGTKNIQYF. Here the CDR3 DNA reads TGTGCCAGCAGCTTAAGGACAGGGACCAAAAACATTCAGTACTTC.

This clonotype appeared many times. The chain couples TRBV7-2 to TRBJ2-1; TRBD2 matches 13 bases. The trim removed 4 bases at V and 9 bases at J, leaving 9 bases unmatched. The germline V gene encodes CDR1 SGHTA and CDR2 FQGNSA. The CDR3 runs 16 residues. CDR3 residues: CASSSRTSGRYIEQFF. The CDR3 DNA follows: TGTGCCAGCAGCTCGAGGACTAGCGGGAGATATATTGAGCAGTTCTTC.

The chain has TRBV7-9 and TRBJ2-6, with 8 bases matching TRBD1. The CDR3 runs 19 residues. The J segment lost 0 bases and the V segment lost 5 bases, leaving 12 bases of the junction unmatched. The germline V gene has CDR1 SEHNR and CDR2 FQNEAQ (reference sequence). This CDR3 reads CASSTADRDRFSGANVLTF. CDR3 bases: TGTGCCAGCAGCACCGCGGACAGGGATCGGTTCTCTGGGGCCAACGTCCTGACTTTC.

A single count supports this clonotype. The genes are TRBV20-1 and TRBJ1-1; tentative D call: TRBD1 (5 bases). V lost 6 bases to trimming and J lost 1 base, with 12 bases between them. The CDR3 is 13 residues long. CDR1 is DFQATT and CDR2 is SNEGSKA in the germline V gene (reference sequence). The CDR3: CSANGHWNTEAFF. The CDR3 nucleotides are TGCAGTGCGAACGGACACTGGAACACTGAAGCTTTCTTT.

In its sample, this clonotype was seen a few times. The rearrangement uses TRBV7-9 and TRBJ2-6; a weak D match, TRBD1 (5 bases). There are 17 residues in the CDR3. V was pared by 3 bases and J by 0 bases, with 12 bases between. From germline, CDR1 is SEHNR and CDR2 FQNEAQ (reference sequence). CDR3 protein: CASSLGLLRSGANVLTF. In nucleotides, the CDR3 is TGTGCCAGCAGCTTGGGGCTACTGCGCTCTGGGGCCAACGTCCTGACTTTC.

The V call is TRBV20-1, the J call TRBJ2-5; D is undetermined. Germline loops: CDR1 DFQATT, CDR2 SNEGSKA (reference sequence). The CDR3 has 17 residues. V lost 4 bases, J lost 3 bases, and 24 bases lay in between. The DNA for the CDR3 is TGCAGTGCTACTCCCACCAAACGGACCACCTTAAAAGAGACCCAGTACTTC. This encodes CSATPTKRTTLKETQYF.

This CDR3 is CSASGETGELFF. DNA of the CDR3: TGCAGTGCTTCAGGAGAGACCGGGGAGCTGTTTTTT. V usage is TRBV20-1 and J usage is TRBJ2-2; D not certain. The V and J ends lost 5 bases and 5 bases respectively, with 9 bases between them. The V gene's germline CDR1 is DFQATT and CDR2 SNEGSKA (reference sequence). This CDR3 spans 12 amino acids.

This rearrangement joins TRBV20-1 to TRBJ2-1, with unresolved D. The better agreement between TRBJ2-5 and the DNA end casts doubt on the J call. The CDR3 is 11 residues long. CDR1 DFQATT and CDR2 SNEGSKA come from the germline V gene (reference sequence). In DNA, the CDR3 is TGCAGTGCTAGAGATATGGGGACCCAGTACTTC. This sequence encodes CSARDMGTQYF.

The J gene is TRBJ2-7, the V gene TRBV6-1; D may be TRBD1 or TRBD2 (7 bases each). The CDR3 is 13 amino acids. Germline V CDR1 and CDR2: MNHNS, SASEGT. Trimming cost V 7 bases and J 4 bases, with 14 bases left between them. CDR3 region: CASTSRGGYEQYF. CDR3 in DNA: TGTGCCAGCACGAGCAGGGGGGGGTACGAGCAGTACTTC.

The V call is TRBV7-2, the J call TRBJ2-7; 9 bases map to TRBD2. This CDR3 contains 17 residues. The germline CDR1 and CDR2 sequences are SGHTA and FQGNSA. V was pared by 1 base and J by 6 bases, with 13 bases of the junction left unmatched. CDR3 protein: CASSLEPSGLANTEQYF. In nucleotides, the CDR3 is TGTGCCAGCAGCTTAGAACCCTCGGGACTAGCAAATACCGAGCAGTACTTC.

The CDR3 DNA is TGTGCCAGCAGCCCAGAGCGGACAGGGAGCTCCTACGAGCAGTACTTC. Amino acids: CASSPERTGSSYEQYF. The J gene is TRBJ2-5, the V gene TRBV7-9; TRBD1 matches 8 bases. Gene TRBJ2-7 matches the end of the DNA better, so the J call may be wrong. Per the germline V gene, CDR1 is SEHNR and CDR2 is FQNEAQ (reference sequence). The CDR3 is made up of 16 amino acids.

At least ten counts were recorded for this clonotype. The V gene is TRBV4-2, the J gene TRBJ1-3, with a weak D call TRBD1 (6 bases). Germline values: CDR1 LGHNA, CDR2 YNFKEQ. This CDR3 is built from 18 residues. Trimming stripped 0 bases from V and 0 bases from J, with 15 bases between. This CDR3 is CASSQDDRSVNSGNTIYF. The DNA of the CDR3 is TGTGCCAGCAGCCAAGATGACAGGTCCGTTAACTCTGGAAACACCATATATTTT.

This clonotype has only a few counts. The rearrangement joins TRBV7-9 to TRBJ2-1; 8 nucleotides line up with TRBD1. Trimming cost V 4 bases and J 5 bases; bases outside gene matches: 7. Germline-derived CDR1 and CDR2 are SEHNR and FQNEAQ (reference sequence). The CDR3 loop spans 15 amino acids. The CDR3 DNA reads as TGTGCCAGCAGCTACCCCCGGGACAGGAACAATGAGCAGTTCTTC. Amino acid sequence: CASSYPRDRNNEQFF.

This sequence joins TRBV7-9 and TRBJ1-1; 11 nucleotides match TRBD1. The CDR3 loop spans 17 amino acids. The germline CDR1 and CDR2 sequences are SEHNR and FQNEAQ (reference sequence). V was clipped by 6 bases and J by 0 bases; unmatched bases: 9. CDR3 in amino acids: CASRRSGTGGMNTEAFF. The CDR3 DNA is TGTGCCAGCAGACGATCCGGGACAGGGGGTATGAACACTGAAGCTTTCTTT. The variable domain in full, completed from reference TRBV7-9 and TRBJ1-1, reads DTGVSQNPRHKITKRGQNVTFRCDPISEHNRLYWYRQTLGQGPEFLTYFQNEAQLEKSRLLSDRFSAERPKGSFSTLEIQRTEQGDSAMYLCASRRSGTGGMNTEAFFGQGTRLTVV.

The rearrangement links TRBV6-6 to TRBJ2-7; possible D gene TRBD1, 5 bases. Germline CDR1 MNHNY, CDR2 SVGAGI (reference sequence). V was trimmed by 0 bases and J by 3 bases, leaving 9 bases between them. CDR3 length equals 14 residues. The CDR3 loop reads CASSYSAGIYEQYF. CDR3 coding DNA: TGTGCCAGCAGTTACTCGGCAGGGATCTACGAGCAGTACTTC.

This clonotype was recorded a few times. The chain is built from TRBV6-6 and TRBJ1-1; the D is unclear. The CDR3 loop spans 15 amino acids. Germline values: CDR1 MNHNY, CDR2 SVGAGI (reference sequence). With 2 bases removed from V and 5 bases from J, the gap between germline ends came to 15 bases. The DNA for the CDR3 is TGTGCCAGCAGTTACGCCCCACGGTGGGAAACTGAAGCTTTCTTT. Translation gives CASSYAPRWETEAFF.

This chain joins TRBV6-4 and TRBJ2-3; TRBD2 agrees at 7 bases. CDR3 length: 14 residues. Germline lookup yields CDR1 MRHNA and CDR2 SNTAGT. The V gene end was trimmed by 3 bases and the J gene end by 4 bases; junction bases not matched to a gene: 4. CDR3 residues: CASSEGAGSDTQYF. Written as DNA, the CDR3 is TGTGCCAGCAGTGAAGGAGCGGGGTCAGATACGCAGTATTTT.

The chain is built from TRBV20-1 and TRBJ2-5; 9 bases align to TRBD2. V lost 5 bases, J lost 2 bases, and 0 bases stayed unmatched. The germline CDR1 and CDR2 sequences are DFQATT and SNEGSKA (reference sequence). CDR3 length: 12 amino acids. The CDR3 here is CSALAGQETQYF. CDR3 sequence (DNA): TGCAGTGCTCTAGCGGGGCAAGAGACCCAGTACTTC.

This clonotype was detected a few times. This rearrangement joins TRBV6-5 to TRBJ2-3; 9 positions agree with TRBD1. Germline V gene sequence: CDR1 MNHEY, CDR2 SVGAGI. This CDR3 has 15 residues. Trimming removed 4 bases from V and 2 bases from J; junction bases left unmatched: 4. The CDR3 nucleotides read TGTGCCAGCAGTTCGGGACAGGGAAACACAGATACGCAGTATTTT. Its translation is CASSSGQGNTDTQYF.

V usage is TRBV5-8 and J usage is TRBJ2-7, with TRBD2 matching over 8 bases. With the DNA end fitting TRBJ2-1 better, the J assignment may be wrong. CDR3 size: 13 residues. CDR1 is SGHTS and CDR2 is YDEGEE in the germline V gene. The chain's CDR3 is CASSLGLARVQFF. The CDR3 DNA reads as TGTGCCAGCAGCTTGGGACTAGCGAGGGTGCAGTTCTTC.